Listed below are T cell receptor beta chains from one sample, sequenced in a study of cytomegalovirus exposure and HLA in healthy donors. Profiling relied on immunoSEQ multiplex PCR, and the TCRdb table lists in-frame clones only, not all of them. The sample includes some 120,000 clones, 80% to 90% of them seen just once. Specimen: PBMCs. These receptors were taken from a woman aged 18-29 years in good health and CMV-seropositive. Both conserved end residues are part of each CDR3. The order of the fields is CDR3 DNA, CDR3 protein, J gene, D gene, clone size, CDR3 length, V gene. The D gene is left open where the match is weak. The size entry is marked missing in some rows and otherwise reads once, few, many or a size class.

cdr3_nt: TGTGCCAGCAGCGACTTTGCGGGGGCCTACGAGCAGTACTTC; cdr3_aa: CASSDFAGAYEQYF; j_call: TRBJ2-7; d_call: TRBD2; clone_size: .; cdr3_length: 14; v_call: TRBV7-2
cdr3_nt: TGTGCCAGCAGCCTTGATCAGGATACTGAAGCTTTCTTT; cdr3_aa: CASSLDQDTEAFF; j_call: TRBJ1-1; d_call: .; clone_size: .; cdr3_length: 13; v_call: TRBV9
cdr3_nt: TGTGCCAGCCAGGACAGGGCTAACACCGGGGAGCTGTTTTTT; cdr3_aa: CASQDRANTGELFF; j_call: TRBJ2-2; d_call: TRBD1; clone_size: .; cdr3_length: 14; v_call: TRBV9
cdr3_nt: TGCGCCAGCAGTGAACGAGGAGGAGAGACCCAGTACTTC; cdr3_aa: CASSERGGETQYF; j_call: TRBJ2-5; d_call: .; clone_size: .; cdr3_length: 13; v_call: TRBV10-1
cdr3_nt: TGCGCCAGCAGCCAGGGGGCAGGGACTGAAGCTTTCTTT; cdr3_aa: CASSQGAGTEAFF; j_call: TRBJ1-1; d_call: .; clone_size: .; cdr3_length: 13; v_call: TRBV4-1
cdr3_nt: TGTGCCAGCTCACCGTCCCCGGGGTCCCACGAGCAGTACTTC; cdr3_aa: CASSPSPGSHEQYF; j_call: TRBJ2-7; d_call: .; clone_size: .; cdr3_length: 14; v_call: TRBV18
cdr3_nt: TGCGCCAGCACCTTGAGGCACCAATCGGGAGGGGCCAACGTCCTGACTTTC; cdr3_aa: CASTLRHQSGGANVLTF; j_call: TRBJ2-6; d_call: .; clone_size: .; cdr3_length: 17; v_call: TRBV10-2
cdr3_nt: TGTGCCAGCAGTGTTGAGGGCACAGATACGCAGTATTTT; cdr3_aa: CASSVEGTDTQYF; j_call: TRBJ2-3; d_call: .; clone_size: once; cdr3_length: 13; v_call: TRBV2
cdr3_nt: TGTGCCAGCAGTTACTCGGGACAGGACGAGAGCTACACCTTC; cdr3_aa: CASSYSGQDESYTF; j_call: TRBJ1-2; d_call: TRBD1; clone_size: .; cdr3_length: 14; v_call: TRBV6-5
cdr3_nt: TGTGCCAGCTCACAGGGGAATGAGCAGTTCTTC; cdr3_aa: CASSQGNEQFF; j_call: TRBJ2-1; d_call: .; clone_size: few; cdr3_length: 11; v_call: TRBV18
cdr3_nt: TGTGCCAGCAGCGTAGTCGAGGTAAGCGACGAGCAGTACTTC; cdr3_aa: CASSVVEVSDEQYF; j_call: TRBJ2-7; d_call: .; clone_size: .; cdr3_length: 14; v_call: TRBV9
cdr3_nt: TGTGCCAGCAGCCCTGGTCAGGGTACGAAAGCCGGGGAGCTGTTTTTT; cdr3_aa: CASSPGQGTKAGELFF; j_call: TRBJ2-2; d_call: .; clone_size: .; cdr3_length: 16; v_call: TRBV11-1
cdr3_nt: TGTGCCAGCAGTTACTCGGGAGGCGCAGATACGCAGTATTTT; cdr3_aa: CASSYSGGADTQYF; j_call: TRBJ2-3; d_call: .; clone_size: .; cdr3_length: 14; v_call: TRBV6-5
cdr3_nt: TGTGCCAGCAGTTTGACAGTATCTAACACTGAAGCTTTCTTT; cdr3_aa: CASSLTVSNTEAFF; j_call: TRBJ1-1; d_call: .; clone_size: .; cdr3_length: 14; v_call: TRBV27
cdr3_nt: TGTGCTAGTGGTGCCGGGCGGGCCTACGAGCAGTACTTC; cdr3_aa: CASGAGRAYEQYF; j_call: TRBJ2-7; d_call: .; clone_size: .; cdr3_length: 13; v_call: TRBV12-5
cdr3_nt: TGTGCCAGCAGCTTCCAGGGAATGAACACTGAAGCTTTCTTT; cdr3_aa: CASSFQGMNTEAFF; j_call: TRBJ1-1; d_call: .; clone_size: .; cdr3_length: 14; v_call: TRBV7-9
cdr3_nt: TGCGCCAGCAGCAACATCCGGGACAGGTTAAATTCACCCCTCCACTTT; cdr3_aa: CASSNIRDRLNSPLHF; j_call: TRBJ1-6; d_call: TRBD1; clone_size: .; cdr3_length: 16; v_call: TRBV4-1
cdr3_nt: TGTGCCAGCAGCCACGGGGGGCTTATAGGCTACACCTTC; cdr3_aa: CASSHGGLIGYTF; j_call: TRBJ1-2; d_call: .; clone_size: once; cdr3_length: 13; v_call: TRBV14
cdr3_nt: TGCGCCAGCAGCCAAGAGGGACTAGCGGGCATAAATGAGCAGTTCTTC; cdr3_aa: CASSQEGLAGINEQFF; j_call: TRBJ2-1; d_call: TRBD2; clone_size: .; cdr3_length: 16; v_call: TRBV4-1
cdr3_nt: TGTGCCAGCAGCGCCCGGGGAGGGGACTACGAGCAGTACTTC; cdr3_aa: CASSARGGDYEQYF; j_call: TRBJ2-7; d_call: TRBD2; clone_size: .; cdr3_length: 14; v_call: TRBV9
cdr3_nt: TGTGCCAGCAGCTTGGTCCAGGGCGGCAATCAGCCCCAGCATTTT; cdr3_aa: CASSLVQGGNQPQHF; j_call: TRBJ1-5; d_call: .; clone_size: .; cdr3_length: 15; v_call: TRBV5-5
cdr3_nt: TGTGCCAGCAGGCAACGAGGACAGGGGAGCAATCAGCCCCAGCATTTT; cdr3_aa: CASRQRGQGSNQPQHF; j_call: TRBJ1-5; d_call: TRBD1; clone_size: .; cdr3_length: 16; v_call: TRBV6-6
cdr3_nt: TGCGCCAGCAGAATAGGGACTAGCGTCGGAGATACGCAGTATTTT; cdr3_aa: CASRIGTSVGDTQYF; j_call: TRBJ2-3; d_call: TRBD2; clone_size: once; cdr3_length: 15; v_call: TRBV10-2
cdr3_nt: TGTGCCAGCAGTGAAGAGTGGCGGGGGGGAACAGATACGCAGTATTTT; cdr3_aa: CASSEEWRGGTDTQYF; j_call: TRBJ2-3; d_call: TRBD2; clone_size: .; cdr3_length: 16; v_call: TRBV6-1
cdr3_nt: TGCGCCAGCAGTAACCCCGGGGGGTGGGGTGAGCAGTTCTTC; cdr3_aa: CASSNPGGWGEQFF; j_call: TRBJ2-1; d_call: TRBD2; clone_size: .; cdr3_length: 14; v_call: TRBV5-1
cdr3_nt: TGTGCCTGGAGTGTACTTTACACTGAAGCTTTCTTT; cdr3_aa: CAWSVLYTEAFF; j_call: TRBJ1-1; d_call: .; clone_size: .; cdr3_length: 12; v_call: TRBV30
cdr3_nt: TGCAGCGTTGAAGACCCACTAGCGGGGGGGTTCTTTCTGGCTAATGAGCAGTTCTTC; cdr3_aa: CSVEDPLAGGFFLANEQFF; j_call: TRBJ2-1; d_call: TRBD2; clone_size: .; cdr3_length: 19; v_call: TRBV29-1
cdr3_nt: TGTGCCAGCAGCCTCGGGACAGGGGGAGACGAGCAGTACTTC; cdr3_aa: CASSLGTGGDEQYF; j_call: TRBJ2-7; d_call: TRBD1; clone_size: .; cdr3_length: 14; v_call: TRBV6-5
cdr3_nt: TGCACCAGCAGCCAAGCCCGTGGTCAGTCCTATAATTCACCCCTCCACTTT; cdr3_aa: CTSSQARGQSYNSPLHF; j_call: TRBJ1-6; d_call: .; clone_size: .; cdr3_length: 17; v_call: TRBV1
cdr3_nt: TGTGCCAGCAGCACATTCACCGGGGAGCTGTTTTTT; cdr3_aa: CASSTFTGELFF; j_call: TRBJ2-2; d_call: .; clone_size: .; cdr3_length: 12; v_call: TRBV7-6
cdr3_nt: TGCGCCAGCAGCTTGGTGCTCACTAACTTCCCAGAAACCTCTTCACCCCTCCACTTT; cdr3_aa: CASSLVLTNFPETSSPLHF; j_call: TRBJ1-6; d_call: .; clone_size: .; cdr3_length: 19; v_call: TRBV5-1
cdr3_nt: TGCAGCGTTGCACTTCCGAGCAGGGAGGATGAGCAGTTCTTC; cdr3_aa: CSVALPSREDEQFF; j_call: TRBJ2-1; d_call: .; clone_size: .; cdr3_length: 14; v_call: TRBV29-1
cdr3_nt: TGTGCCAGCAGCCCCGGGGTAGCGGGGTCTACAGATACGCAGTATTTT; cdr3_aa: CASSPGVAGSTDTQYF; j_call: TRBJ2-3; d_call: TRBD2; clone_size: .; cdr3_length: 16; v_call: TRBV7-3
cdr3_nt: TGTGCCAGCAGCCCGTTTGCGGGGGGGAACAATGAGCAGTTCTTC; cdr3_aa: CASSPFAGGNNEQFF; j_call: TRBJ2-1; d_call: TRBD2; clone_size: .; cdr3_length: 15; v_call: TRBV11-2
cdr3_nt: TGTGCCAGCAGTTACGGGGACACCGGTCAGAATGAGCAGTTCTTC; cdr3_aa: CASSYGDTGQNEQFF; j_call: TRBJ2-1; d_call: .; clone_size: once; cdr3_length: 15; v_call: TRBV6-5
cdr3_nt: TGTGCCAGCAGTGACGGGACTAGTATGCAAGAGACCCAGTACTTC; cdr3_aa: CASSDGTSMQETQYF; j_call: TRBJ2-5; d_call: TRBD2; clone_size: .; cdr3_length: 15; v_call: TRBV2
cdr3_nt: TGTGCCAGCAGGGCCGATACGACAGGGGGAAAGGGCTACACCTTC; cdr3_aa: CASRADTTGGKGYTF; j_call: TRBJ1-2; d_call: TRBD1; clone_size: .; cdr3_length: 15; v_call: TRBV2
cdr3_nt: TGTGCCAGCAACCGGGATGGGTCCTCCTACGAGCAGTACTTC; cdr3_aa: CASNRDGSSYEQYF; j_call: TRBJ2-7; d_call: .; clone_size: .; cdr3_length: 14; v_call: TRBV7-9
cdr3_nt: TGTGCCAGCAGCTTAGCGTTCGGTCAGCCCCAGCATTTT; cdr3_aa: CASSLAFGQPQHF; j_call: TRBJ1-5; d_call: .; clone_size: .; cdr3_length: 13; v_call: TRBV7-2
cdr3_nt: TGTGCCAGCAGCGCGGCGGGCGGGGGGTACTATGGCTACACCTTC; cdr3_aa: CASSAAGGGYYGYTF; j_call: TRBJ1-2; d_call: .; clone_size: .; cdr3_length: 15; v_call: TRBV5-6